Sequencing of this T cell receptor (beta chain) was carried out in a study of tumor-infiltrating lymphocytes in primary liver carcinoma. Whole-study results and caveats: For tumor-adjacent and tumor-blood pairs, overlap was less than that seen for tumor region pairs. Compared with blood, tumor repertoires held significantly more in their top 250 clones. Bulk samples went unsorted, so CD4+ and CD8+ repertoires were not compared.

Starting material of about 0.45 ug total RNA yielded TCR beta cDNA via a constant-region primer. Three nested multiplex PCR rounds, a slightly modified ARM-PCR, produced the libraries for TCR beta. TCRdb ran MiXCR on the multiplex PCR reads and lists one entry per CDR3 protein. Here the sample spans approximately 330,000 distinct CDR3 sequences, less than 70% being singletons. Blood RNA was derived from unsorted whole blood, and germline DNA was extracted too. Before any surgery took place, 3.5 to 5 milliliters of peripheral blood were collected. As for this clonotype: Its specificity is unknown.

What was sequenced was peripheral blood. This receptor was taken from a man in his forties with primary liver carcinoma and hepatitis B virus infection.

The CDR3 DNA reads TGTGCCAGCAGCTCCGAGGGTCGCTGGGGCTATGAAAAACTGTTTTTT. Translating gives CASSSEGRWGYEKLFF. The V call is TRBV5-6, the J call TRBJ1-4; D is possibly TRBD1 (5 bases). CDR1 is SGHDT, CDR2 YYEEEE, per germline. This CDR3 spans 16 amino acids. V was pared by 3 bases and J by 6 bases, with 18 bases between.